A selection of T cell receptor beta chains follows, all from one sample in a study of cytomegalovirus exposure and HLA in healthy donors. The method was immunoSEQ multiplex PCR; TCRdb's version includes in-frame clones alone and lacks a portion of them. The table includes about 140,000 clones, roughly four fifths detected once. Sequenced sample: PBMCs. These receptor sequences come from a woman aged 40 to 55 in good health and CMV-seronegative. The CDR3 runs from the conserved cysteine through the conserved F or W. D genes are given only for firm matches. Clone sizes are given selectively: once, few, many, or a class where the clone is expanded.

v_gene	d_gene	abundance	j_gene	CDR3aa	CDR3nt
TRBV4-1	.	.	TRBJ2-7	CASSQGNRVHEQYF	TGCGCCAGCAGCCAAGGTAACCGGGTCCACGAGCAGTACTTC
TRBV4-3	TRBD1	large	TRBJ2-7	CASSQARGHMYEQYF	TGCGCCAGCAGCCAAGCGAGGGGGCACATGTACGAGCAGTACTTC
TRBV5-1	.	.	TRBJ1-2	CASAKTERNYGYTF	TGCGCCAGCGCAAAGACAGAACGGAACTATGGCTACACCTTC
TRBV28	TRBD2	.	TRBJ2-3	CASSFVAGGTDTQYF	TGTGCCAGCAGTTTTGTGGCGGGAGGAACAGATACGCAGTATTTT
TRBV7-7	.	.	TRBJ2-2	CASSPDYGPGELFF	TGTGCCAGCAGTCCGGACTACGGTCCCGGGGAGCTGTTTTTT
TRBV28	.	.	TRBJ1-2	CASRPQAHGYTF	TGTGCCAGCAGACCTCAGGCGCATGGCTACACCTTC
TRBV27	.	.	TRBJ2-1	CASSLRTIYNEQFF	TGTGCCAGCAGTTTACGGACTATATACAATGAGCAGTTCTTC
TRBV19	TRBD1	.	TRBJ1-2	CASSMAPGTGGGGYTF	TGTGCCAGTAGTATGGCCCCAGGGACAGGGGGCGGTGGCTACACCTTC
TRBV4-2	.	.	TRBJ2-5	CASSQGGPSGGGKETQYF	TGTGCCAGCAGCCAAGGAGGTCCTAGTGGAGGCGGAAAAGAGACCCAGTACTTC
TRBV7-2	.	.	TRBJ1-6	CASSLDNVGAGSPLHF	TGTGCCAGCAGCTTAGATAATGTAGGGGCCGGCTCACCCCTCCACTTT
TRBV5-6	TRBD2	.	TRBJ2-7	CASSPYRLAGDSYEQYF	TGTGCCAGCAGCCCATACCGACTAGCGGGTGACTCCTACGAGCAGTACTTC
TRBV5-1	TRBD1	.	TRBJ1-1	CASSPQGRGLATEAFF	TGCGCCAGCAGCCCTCAGGGCAGGGGGCTTGCCACTGAAGCTTTCTTT
TRBV7-9	TRBD2	.	TRBJ2-1	CASRGLADNNEQFF	TGTGCCAGCAGGGGACTAGCGGATAACAATGAGCAGTTCTTC
TRBV13	TRBD1	.	TRBJ2-2	CASRSGTGKGAGELFF	TGTGCCAGCAGATCCGGGACAGGGAAGGGGGCCGGGGAGCTGTTTTTT
TRBV19	TRBD2	.	TRBJ2-5	CASSASGETQYF	TGTGCCAGTAGCGCTAGCGGGGAGACCCAGTACTTC
TRBV5-6	.	.	TRBJ2-1	CASSLIGSGLNEQFF	TGTGCCAGCAGCTTAATAGGATCGGGACTCAATGAGCAGTTCTTC
TRBV4-3	.	.	TRBJ1-1	CASSQGLFSYEAFF	TGCGCCAGCAGCCAAGGTCTGTTCTCCTATGAAGCTTTCTTT
TRBV6-5	TRBD1	.	TRBJ2-7	CASKPGQGGLVQYF	TGTGCCAGCAAACCGGGACAGGGAGGATTAGTGCAGTACTTC
TRBV11-2	TRBD1	.	TRBJ1-4	CASSLGSTGVDGNEKLFF	TGTGCCAGCAGCTTAGGGTCTACAGGGGTTGATGGTAATGAAAAACTGTTTTTT
TRBV4-1	TRBD1	few	TRBJ2-7	CASSHRDSYEQYF	TGCGCCAGCAGCCACCGGGACAGCTACGAGCAGTACTTC
TRBV4-2	.	.	TRBJ1-5	CASSQDVGYSNQPQHF	TGTGCCAGCAGCCAAGATGTCGGGTATAGCAATCAGCCCCAGCATTTT
TRBV28	.	few	TRBJ2-3	CASYSSTDTQYF	TGTGCCAGTTACAGTAGCACAGATACGCAGTATTTT
TRBV28	.	.	TRBJ2-7	CASSLSGSSYEQYF	TGTGCCAGCAGTCTTAGCGGTTCTTCCTACGAGCAGTACTTC
TRBV2	TRBD1	.	TRBJ1-2	CASSPSGGSSFGYTF	TGTGCCAGCAGCCCTTCAGGGGGGTCAAGTTTTGGCTACACCTTC
TRBV28	.	few	TRBJ1-1	CASSHPTGHTEAFF	TGTGCCAGCAGTCACCCGACAGGTCACACTGAAGCTTTCTTT
TRBV2	.	few	TRBJ2-5	CASRGQETQYF	TGTGCCAGCCGGGGCCAAGAGACCCAGTACTTC
TRBV5-1	.	.	TRBJ2-5	CASSDPQGVETQYF	TGCGCCAGCAGCGATCCACAGGGCGTGGAGACCCAGTACTTC
TRBV29-1	.	.	TRBJ2-3	CSPRKSTDTQYF	TGCAGTCCCAGAAAATCCACAGATACGCAGTATTTT
TRBV18	TRBD2	.	TRBJ2-1	CASSPMRTSGIYNEQFF	TGTGCCAGCTCACCTATGAGGACTAGCGGGATATACAATGAGCAGTTCTTC
TRBV5-6	.	once	TRBJ1-5	CASSYRRSYNQPRHF	TGTGCCAGCAGTTATCGACGGAGCTACAATCAGCCCCGGCATTTT
TRBV30	.	.	TRBJ2-3	CAWSLSTDTQYF	TGTGCCTGGAGTCTTAGCACAGATACGCAGTATTTT
TRBV5-1	.	once	TRBJ2-1	CASSLGPGSSYNEQFF	TGCGCCAGCAGCTTGGGACCGGGAAGCTCCTACAATGAGCAGTTCTTC
TRBV18	.	.	TRBJ2-7	CASSLTQVGGDEQYF	TGTGCCAGCTCGCTGACTCAAGTGGGGGGAGACGAGCAGTACTTC
TRBV5-4	.	few	TRBJ1-1	CASSLSGTMNTEAFF	TGTGCCAGCAGCTTGTCGGGAACCATGAACACTGAAGCTTTCTTT
TRBV11-2	TRBD2	.	TRBJ2-1	CASRRREWSYNEQFF	TGTGCCAGCAGGCGGCGGGAGTGGTCCTACAATGAGCAGTTCTTC